A single sample is the source of the 21 T cell receptor beta chains below, sequenced in a study of graft-versus-host responses after intestinal transplantation. Sequencing was performed with immunoSEQ multiplex PCR; in TCRdb, only in-frame clones are kept and a portion is missing. Of about 43,000 clones listed, about 95% are singletons. The source was PBMCs, collected about 11 months after intestinal transplant. Source of these receptors: a human patient who received an intestinal transplant, so some T cells may come from the graft donor.

The chain carries TRBV27 and TRBJ1-5, with no clear D. V was clipped by 2 bases and J by 2 bases, with 13 bases between them. The CDR3 has 16 amino acids. Germline V gene data show CDR1 as MNHEY and CDR2 as SMNVEV (reference sequence). As DNA, the CDR3 is TGTGCCAGCAGTTTAGCAGTGGATATTCGCAATCAGCCCCAGCATTTT. Its translation: CASSLAVDIRNQPQHF.

The CDR3 DNA follows: TGTGCCAGCAGCTTAAACCCGGCGGCATACAATGAGCAGTTCTTC. The encoded protein is CASSLNPAAYNEQFF. The chain carries TRBV7-3 and TRBJ2-1; the D is unclear. Per germline, CDR1 SGHTA and CDR2 FQGTGA. The V end lost 1 base, the J end lost 4 bases, and 11 bases lay between the germline ends. This CDR3 has 15 amino acids.

The chain employs TRBV13 and TRBJ2-5; weak D call: TRBD2 (6 bases). The CDR3 totals 13 residues. V gave up 3 bases and J gave up 7 bases, with 12 bases separating them. The germline V gene has CDR1 PRHDT and CDR2 FYEKMQ (reference sequence). The CDR3 loop reads CASSLWRDRTQYF. Written as DNA, the CDR3 is TGTGCCAGCAGCTTGTGGCGGGACCGGACCCAGTACTTC.

The chain couples TRBV19 to TRBJ2-3; D is possibly TRBD1 (6 bases). Trimming took off 5 bases at V and 0 bases at J, with 12 bases between the two ends. This CDR3 is built from 15 residues. Germline V gene data show CDR1 as LNHDA and CDR2 as SQIVND (reference sequence). CDR3 protein: CASSPQGSSTDTQYF. The CDR3, as DNA: TGTGCCAGTAGTCCTCAGGGGTCGAGCACAGATACGCAGTATTTT.

V and J are TRBV5-1 and TRBJ2-1; D might be TRBD1 (6 bases). Between the trimmed V and J ends, which lost 4 bases and 4 bases, there was a span of 15 bases. Germline V gene data show CDR1 as SGHRS and CDR2 as YFSETQ. The CDR3 has 15 residues. The CDR3 nucleotides read TGCGCCAGCAGCCCGCGAGGACAGAGTTACAATGAGCAGTTCTTC. Translated, it gives CASSPRGQSYNEQFF.

The CDR3 region is CASSSRTSGGDTQYF. The CDR3 nucleotides are TGCGCCAGCAGCTCGCGGACTAGCGGGGGGGATACGCAGTATTTT. V gene TRBV5-1 combines with J gene TRBJ2-3; 14 nucleotides agree with TRBD2. There are 15 residues in the CDR3. Germline V gene data show CDR1 as SGHRS and CDR2 as YFSETQ. Trimming cost V 3 bases and J 6 bases; bases outside gene matches: 3.

This clone occurred once. The rearrangement uses TRBV6-5 and TRBJ2-3; 15 bases line up with TRBD2. J gave up 5 bases and V 1 base, and 1 base lay outside the gene matches. Germline CDR1 MNHEY, CDR2 SVGAGI. The CDR3 contains 16 residues. DNA of the CDR3: TGTGCCAGCAGTTACTGGACTAGCGGGAGGGTAGATACGCAGTATTTT. Its translation is CASSYWTSGRVDTQYF.

J is TRBJ1-6 and V is TRBV9; D call uncertain. V was pared by 2 bases and J by 6 bases, with 9 bases between. The CDR3 totals 14 residues. In germline, CDR1 is SGDLS, CDR2 YYNGEE. The CDR3 loop is CASSVSGANSPLHF. The CDR3 region has the DNA TGTGCCAGCAGCGTGTCGGGTGCTAATTCACCCCTCCACTTT.

The chain links TRBV2 to TRBJ2-7; the D gene is possibly TRBD1 (5 bases). The CDR3 has 15 residues. The V end lost 3 bases, the J end lost 3 bases, and 15 bases lay between the germline ends. Germline V gene data show CDR1 as SNHLY and CDR2 as FYNNEI. In nucleotides, the CDR3 is TGTGCCAGCAGTGACTGGGGCCTTTTCCTCTACGAGCAGTACTTC. Protein product: CASSDWGLFLYEQYF.

CDR3: CASSETGGDSPLHF. The CDR3 DNA is TGTGCCAGCAGTGAGACAGGGGGGGATTCACCCCTCCACTTT. The chain employs TRBV2 and TRBJ1-6; 9 nucleotides match TRBD1. Germline assignment: CDR1 SNHLY and CDR2 FYNNEI. The length of the CDR3 is 14 residues. V gave up 3 bases and J gave up 8 bases; unmatched junction bases: 2.

The gene calls are TRBV6-6 and TRBJ2-5; D might be TRBD2 (5 bases). CDR1 and CDR2 from the germline V gene are MNHNY and SVGAGI (reference sequence). V lost 0 bases to trimming and J lost 4 bases, with 6 bases between them. This CDR3 contains 13 residues. CDR3 sequence (DNA): TGTGCCAGCAGTTACTCGAGCGGAGAGACCCAGTACTTC. Protein: CASSYSSGETQYF.

This clone was counted once. V is TRBV29-1 and J is TRBJ1-2; no clear D gene. Deletions cut 3 bases from V and 4 bases from J, with 9 bases between. The V gene's germline CDR1 is SQVTM and CDR2 ANQGSEA. This CDR3 spans 12 amino acids. The CDR3, as DNA: TGCAGCGTTGATAAGGGCTCCTATGGCTACACCTTC. It specifies CSVDKGSYGYTF.

CDR3 sequence reads: CASSEMVRDTQYF. The DNA for the CDR3 is TGCGCCAGCAGTGAGATGGTGAGGGATACGCAGTATTTT. J is TRBJ2-3 and V is TRBV10-1, with D hard to call. This CDR3 has 13 residues. V lost 2 bases and J lost 6, with 9 bases in between. The germline CDR1 and CDR2 sequences are WNHNN and SYGVQD (reference sequence).

The chain links TRBV15 to TRBJ2-3, with D maybe TRBD2 (6 bases). V gave up 0 bases and J gave up 3 bases, with 10 bases separating them. CDR1 and CDR2 (germline): LNHNV, YYDKDF (reference sequence). The CDR3 length is 15 residues. The CDR3 DNA reads as TGTGCCACCAGCAGAGATCCGGCGGGAACAGATACGCAGTATTTT. Protein: CATSRDPAGTDTQYF.

The V and J genes are TRBV5-1 and TRBJ2-3, with D tentatively TRBD2 (6 bases). V was trimmed by 3 bases and J by 8 bases, leaving 13 bases between them. The CDR3 is 13 amino acids. Per germline, CDR1 SGHRS and CDR2 YFSETQ. The CDR3 reads CASSSARRGTQYF. CDR3 sequence (DNA): TGCGCCAGCAGCTCGGCCCGGCGGGGTACGCAGTATTTT.

The rearrangement uses TRBV9 and TRBJ2-1; 16 nucleotides match TRBD2. Germline loops: CDR1 SGDLS, CDR2 YYNGEE. V was clipped by 3 bases and J by 4 bases; unmatched bases: 10. The CDR3 length is 19 residues. The chain's CDR3 is CASSAGTSGGAVGYNEQFF. Written as DNA, the CDR3 is TGTGCCAGCAGCGCGGGGACTAGCGGGGGGGCCGTGGGTTACAATGAGCAGTTCTTC.

The chain links TRBV2 to TRBJ2-4; unclear D gene. Trimming left V 6 bases short and J 0 bases short, with 12 bases between. The CDR3 length is 15 residues. CDR1 is SNHLY and CDR2 is FYNNEI in the germline V gene. CDR3: CASSSDGPAKNIQYF. DNA for the CDR3: TGTGCCAGCAGCTCGGACGGTCCAGCCAAAAACATTCAGTACTTC.

CDR3 coding DNA: TGTGCCAGCAGTCTATACGGGGAGGGCTACACCTTC. This encodes CASSLYGEGYTF. The chain couples TRBV6-1 to TRBJ1-2; D not certain. Germline V gene data show CDR1 as MNHNS and CDR2 as SASEGT. The CDR3 extends over 12 amino acids. The V gene lost 5 bases and the J gene lost 8 bases, with 12 bases spanning the gap.

The V call is TRBV5-1, the J call TRBJ2-1, with TRBD2 as a possible D gene (6 bases). Germline CDR1 and CDR2: SGHRS and YFSETQ. V lost 3 bases, J lost 0 bases, and 13 bases lay in between. The CDR3 spans 16 residues. The CDR3 reads CASSSIAASSYNEQFF. The DNA of the CDR3 is TGCGCCAGCAGCTCTATAGCGGCAAGCTCCTACAATGAGCAGTTCTTC.

The V gene is TRBV27, the J gene TRBJ2-7; a possible D gene is TRBD1 (6 bases). The V end was cut by 5 bases, the J end by 3 bases, with 17 bases between. The CDR3 is 15 amino acids. Germline values: CDR1 MNHEY, CDR2 SMNVEV (reference sequence). The CDR3 protein is CASSPLAGVLYEQYF. CDR3 DNA: TGTGCCAGCAGTCCCCTCGCAGGGGTCCTCTACGAGCAGTACTTC.

The chain combines TRBV6-1 with TRBJ2-1; 7 nucleotides line up with TRBD2. This CDR3 is 17 amino acids long. Germline V gives CDR1 MNHNS, CDR2 SASEGT. Unmatched junction bases numbered 15, after V lost 2 bases and J lost 8 bases. The CDR3 DNA reads TGTGCCAGCAGTGAAATCGCGGTGGCGGGAGATGATGATGAGCAGTTCTTC. It translates to CASSEIAVAGDDDEQFF.